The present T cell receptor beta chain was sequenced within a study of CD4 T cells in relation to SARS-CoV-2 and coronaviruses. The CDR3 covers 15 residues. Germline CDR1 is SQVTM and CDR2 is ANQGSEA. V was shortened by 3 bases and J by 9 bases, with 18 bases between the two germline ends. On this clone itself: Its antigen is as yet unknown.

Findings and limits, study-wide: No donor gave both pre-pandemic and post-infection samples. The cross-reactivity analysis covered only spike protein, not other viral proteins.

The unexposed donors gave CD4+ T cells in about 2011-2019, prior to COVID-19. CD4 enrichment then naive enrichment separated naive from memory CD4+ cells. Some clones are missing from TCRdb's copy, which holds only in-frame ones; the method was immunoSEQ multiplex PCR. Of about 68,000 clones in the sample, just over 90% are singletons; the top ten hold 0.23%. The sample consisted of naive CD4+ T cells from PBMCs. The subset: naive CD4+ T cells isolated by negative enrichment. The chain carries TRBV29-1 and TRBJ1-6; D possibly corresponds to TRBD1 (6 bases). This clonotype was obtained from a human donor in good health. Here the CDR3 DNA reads TGCAGCGTTGAGAGGGGGTGGGGGTTTACTTCACCCCTCCACTTT. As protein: CSVERGWGFTSPLHF.